This passage covers 32 T cell receptor beta chains from one sample sequenced in a study of T cell responses to AZD1222 COVID-19 vaccine. The repertoire was sequenced with immunoSEQ multiplex PCR; TCRdb's copy has only in-frame clones and lacks some. The repertoire has some 130,000 clones, 85% of them found once; the top ten carry 7.9%. The source material was peripheral blood, sampled 28 days after the second dose of the MenACWY control vaccine. The receptors stem from an adult who received the MenACWY meningococcal vaccine as a control.

This clone was picked up one time. The chain links TRBV2 to TRBJ1-5, with 9 bases aligning to TRBD1. The CDR3 runs to 20 residues. Germline V gene data show CDR1 as SNHLY and CDR2 as FYNNEI. V trimming: 1 base; J trimming: 1 base; junction bases outside the gene matches: 14. The CDR3 is CASSEVAGQGIPSSNQPQHF. The DNA for the CDR3 is TGTGCCAGCAGTGAAGTGGCGGGACAGGGTATTCCATCGAGCAATCAGCCCCAGCATTTT.

This sequence joins TRBV2 and TRBJ1-1, with unresolved D. The CDR3 has 11 residues. Trimming stripped 6 bases from V and 1 base from J, with 3 bases between. Per germline, CDR1 SNHLY and CDR2 FYNNEI. The CDR3 loop is CASSENTEAFF. CDR3 nucleotides: TGTGCCAGCAGCGAGAACACTGAAGCTTTCTTT.

DNA for the CDR3: TGTGCCAGTAAGGGGACAGGGGGCCGTAATGAGCAGTTCTTC. Amino acids: CASKGTGGRNEQFF. This chain connects TRBV19 to TRBJ2-1, with TRBD1 matching over 12 bases. This CDR3 contains 14 residues. The V gene's germline CDR1 is LNHDA and CDR2 SQIVND (reference sequence). J was trimmed by 7 bases and V by 7 bases; bases with no gene match: 5. The full variable domain, its missing parts supplied by reference TRBV19 and TRBJ2-1, is DGGITQSPKYLFRKEGQNVTLSCEQNLNHDAMYWYRQDPGQGLRLIYYSQIVNDFQKGDIAEGYSVSREKKESFPLTVTSAQKNPTAFYLCASKGTGGRNEQFFGPGTRLTVL.

The chain has TRBV19 and TRBJ2-5; 9 nucleotides align to TRBD2. Trimming removed 3 bases from V and 2 bases from J; junction bases left unmatched: 7. Germline V CDR1 and CDR2: LNHDA, SQIVND (reference sequence). The CDR3 length is 16 residues. As DNA, the CDR3 is TGTGCCAGTAGTATTCTGTCCCTAGCGGGGCAAGAGACCCAGTACTTC. Encoded protein: CASSILSLAGQETQYF.

This clone came up once. CDR3 DNA: TGTGCCAGCTCACCACGGGACAGCTATGGCTACACCTTC. Translated, it gives CASSPRDSYGYTF. V usage is TRBV18 and J usage is TRBJ1-2; TRBD1 aligns across 7 bases. Germline loops: CDR1 KGHSH, CDR2 LQKENI. The CDR3 runs to 13 residues. V was clipped by 1 base and J by 4 bases; unmatched bases: 0.

This clone was recorded once. Here the CDR3 DNA reads TGTGCCAGCAGCCAAGATGGGGGGGAGACCCAGTACTTC. It is translated as CASSQDGGETQYF. The chain recombines TRBV3-1 (or the pseudogene TRBV3-2) with TRBJ2-5; D is possibly TRBD2 (6 bases). CDR1 LGHDT and CDR2 YNNKEL come from the germline V gene (reference sequence). V was trimmed by 0 bases and J by 5 bases, leaving 7 bases between them. The CDR3 extends over 13 amino acids.

V gene TRBV18 combines with J gene TRBJ2-5, with D possibly being TRBD1 (6 bases). The CDR3 is 14 amino acids. The V gene's germline CDR1 is KGHSH and CDR2 LQKENI. Deletions cut 5 bases from V and 1 base from J, with 11 bases between. CDR3 sequence: CASSSRQAQETQYF. The CDR3 region has the DNA TGTGCCAGCTCATCGCGACAGGCCCAAGAGACCCAGTACTTC. Variable domain in full (rest from reference TRBV18 and TRBJ2-5): NAGVMQNPRHLVRRRGQEARLRCSPMKGHSHVYWYRQLPEEGLKFMVYLQKENIIDESGMPKERFSAEFPKEGPSILRIQQVVRGDSAAYFCASSSRQAQETQYFGPGTRLLVL.

V is TRBV20-1 and J is TRBJ2-3, with D unclear. This CDR3 has 11 residues. With 6 bases removed from V and 2 bases from J, the gap between germline ends came to 6 bases. CDR1 is DFQATT, CDR2 SNEGSKA, per germline (reference sequence). The CDR3 nucleotides read TGCAGTGCGGGATACACAGATACGCAGTATTTT. This sequence encodes CSAGYTDTQYF.

V gene TRBV19 combines with J gene TRBJ1-1, with unresolved D. Germline V gene data show CDR1 as LNHDA and CDR2 as SQIVND (reference sequence). The CDR3 sequence is 15 residues long. Trimming shortened V by 5 bases and J by 1 base, and 14 bases separated the two germline ends. CDR3 DNA: TGTGCCAGTAGTCCTTACTTCTCAGGGAACACTGAAGCTTTCTTT. This encodes CASSPYFSGNTEAFF.

The chain recombines TRBV10-3 with TRBJ1-1; possibly TRBD1 for D (5 bases). The CDR3 has 13 residues. From germline, CDR1 is ENHRY and CDR2 SYGVKD. V was cut by 6 bases and J by 1 base, with 9 bases left in between. DNA for the CDR3: TGTGCCATCAGGCCAGGGACGAACACTGAAGCTTTCTTT. This codes for CAIRPGTNTEAFF.

This clone was detected once. This chain links TRBV5-1 with TRBJ1-5; the match to TRBD1 covers 7 bases. This CDR3 spans 15 amino acids. The V and J ends lost 4 bases and 3 bases, in that order; junction bases with no gene match: 7. The germline gives CDR1 SGHRS, CDR2 YFSETQ. This CDR3 is CASSLQGGDNQPQHF. The CDR3 bases are TGCGCCAGCAGCCTTCAGGGGGGAGACAATCAGCCCCAGCATTTT.

This clone was detected a few times. The chain has TRBV7-2 and TRBJ2-1; 8 bases are shared with TRBD2. This CDR3 spans 14 amino acids. Germline CDR1 SGHTA, CDR2 FQGNSA. The V and J ends lost 1 base and 4 bases, in that order; junction bases with no gene match: 0. CDR3 protein: CASSLGGGYNEQFF. The CDR3 nucleotides are TGTGCCAGCAGCTTAGGCGGGGGGTACAATGAGCAGTTCTTC.

This clone was seen a few times. The chain couples TRBV6-1 to TRBJ1-6; 10 positions match TRBD1. The CDR3 spans 15 residues. Per germline, CDR1 MNHNS and CDR2 SASEGT. V shed 2 bases, J shed 10 bases, and the junction held 5 bases outside the gene matches. The CDR3 protein is CASSERRTGGSPLHF. Here the CDR3 DNA reads TGTGCCAGCAGTGAAAGAAGGACAGGGGGGTCACCCCTCCACTTT.

The chain is built from TRBV27 and TRBJ2-3; TRBD1 matches at 10 bases. The CDR3 loop spans 19 amino acids. Germline-derived CDR1 and CDR2 are MNHEY and SMNVEV (reference sequence). The junction had 16 bases not matched to a gene; V was cut back by 3 bases and J by 4 bases. The DNA of the CDR3 is TGTGCCAGCAGTTTGTACCCACCCGGGGGACAGGGGCAATCAGATACGCAGTATTTT. Encoded protein: CASSLYPPGGQGQSDTQYF.

This chain joins TRBV4-1 and TRBJ1-1, with unresolved D. V was cut by 2 bases and J by 1 base, with 2 bases left in between. The CDR3 sequence is 12 residues long. Germline CDR1 reads MGHRA; CDR2 reads YSYEKL. CDR3 loop: CASSQRNTEAFF. DNA for the CDR3: TGCGCCAGCAGCCAAAGGAACACTGAAGCTTTCTTT.

This chain joins TRBV5-4 and TRBJ1-6, with D perhaps matching TRBD1 (5 bases). Trimming took 4 bases from V and 0 from J, leaving 8 bases between them. The germline gives CDR1 SGHNT, CDR2 YYREEE (reference sequence). The CDR3 has 15 amino acids. The CDR3 spells CASSHDSSYNSPLHF. CDR3 nucleotide sequence: TGTGCCAGCAGCCATGACAGCTCCTATAATTCACCCCTCCACTTT. Looking up the rest from reference TRBV5-4 and TRBJ1-6 gives the full variable domain: ETGVTQSPTHLIKTRGQQVTLRCSSQSGHNTVSWYQQALGQGPQFIFQYYREEENGRGNFPPRFSGLQFPNYSSELNVNALELDDSALYLCASSHDSSYNSPLHFGNGTRLTVT.

The chain recombines TRBV28 with TRBJ2-3; D may match TRBD1 or TRBD2 (5 bases each). This CDR3 is built from 15 residues. CDR1 and CDR2 from the germline V gene are MDHEN and SYDVKM. The V end lost 1 base, the J end lost 6 bases, and 14 bases lay between the germline ends. The DNA for the CDR3 is TGTGCCAGCAGTTTATTCCGGGACCCGACGGATACGCAGTATTTT. It yields the protein CASSLFRDPTDTQYF.

V and J are TRBV18 and TRBJ1-6; a weak D match, TRBD1 (5 bases). CDR1 is KGHSH and CDR2 is LQKENI in the germline V gene. V lost 4 bases and J lost 7, with 14 bases in between. This CDR3 spans 15 amino acids. CDR3 coding DNA: TGTGCCAGCTCACAAAAACGGGGGGAAAATTCACCCCTCCACTTT. It translates to CASSQKRGENSPLHF. Full variable domain (remainder filled in from reference TRBV18 and TRBJ1-6): NAGVMQNPRHLVRRRGQEARLRCSPMKGHSHVYWYRQLPEEGLKFMVYLQKENIIDESGMPKERFSAEFPKEGPSILRIQQVVRGDSAAYFCASSQKRGENSPLHFGNGTRLTVT.

The J gene is TRBJ1-1, the V gene TRBV3-1 (or the pseudogene TRBV3-2); D ambiguous. The CDR3 length is 13 residues. Germline CDR1 reads LGHDT; CDR2 reads YNNKEL (reference sequence). V was pared by 1 base and J by 0 bases, with 3 bases between. The DNA of the CDR3 is TGTGCCAGCAGCCAAGTGGTGAACACTGAAGCTTTCTTT. This codes for CASSQVVNTEAFF.

The rearrangement joins TRBV6-1 to TRBJ1-5, with 7 bases lining up with TRBD1. Germline CDR1 MNHNS, CDR2 SASEGT. V lost 2 bases to trimming and J lost 2 bases; unmatched junction nucleotides: 6. This CDR3 comprises 16 residues. The CDR3 DNA reads as TGTGCCAGCAGTGAATATAAGGGGGCCGGCAATCAGCCCCAGCATTTT. This translates into CASSEYKGAGNQPQHF.

The chain combines TRBV14 with TRBJ2-7, with D tentatively TRBD1 (6 bases). Trimming took 3 bases from V and 3 from J, leaving 18 bases between them. The CDR3 is 16 amino acids. The V gene's germline CDR1 is SGHDN and CDR2 FVKESK. The CDR3 is CASSQGRDRRFYEQYV. The CDR3 coding sequence is TGTGCCAGCAGCCAGGGAAGAGACAGGAGATTCTACGAGCAGTACGTC.

This clone occurred a few times. One end of the junction does not line up with germline, which may come from a read error. This chain uses TRBV28 with TRBJ1-4; a weak D match, TRBD1 (5 bases). The CDR3 totals 14 residues. Germline values: CDR1 MDHEN, CDR2 SYDVKM. CDR3 sequence: CASSFIQEYEKVFF. The DNA for the CDR3 is TGTGCCAGCAGTTTTATACAGGAGTATGAAAAAGTGTTTTTT.

The gene calls are TRBV11-2 and TRBJ1-2; 9 nucleotides agree with TRBD1. V was clipped by 1 base and J by 0 bases; unmatched bases: 0. The length of the CDR3 is 15 residues. Looked up from germline, CDR1 is SGHAT and CDR2 is FQNNGV. CDR3: CASSLGDRANYGYTF. CDR3 nucleotides: TGTGCCAGCAGCTTAGGGGACAGGGCTAACTATGGCTACACCTTC.

The chain joins TRBV18 to TRBJ1-6, with D uncertain. V was trimmed by 3 bases and J by 5 bases, leaving 11 bases between them. This CDR3 contains 15 residues. Per germline, CDR1 KGHSH and CDR2 LQKENI. For the CDR3, the DNA is TGTGCCAGCTCACCCCGGACGGGAGATAATTCACCCCTCCACTTT. Translation gives CASSPRTGDNSPLHF.

The chain recombines TRBV5-1 with TRBJ2-2; a weak D match, TRBD1 (6 bases). Germline assignment: CDR1 SGHRS and CDR2 YFSETQ. Trimming left V 0 bases short and J 5 bases short, with 14 bases between. This CDR3 has 16 amino acids. CDR3 sequence (DNA): TGCGCCAGCAGCTTGGCTTCAACAGGGAAGACCGGGGAGCTGTTTTTT. It is translated as CASSLASTGKTGELFF.

The chain carries TRBV30 and TRBJ1-3, with TRBD1 matching over 7 bases. Germline values: CDR1 GTSNPN, CDR2 SVGIG (reference sequence). The CDR3 has 15 residues. After removal of 2 bases from V and 3 bases from J, the junction contained 7 bases not matched to a gene. The CDR3 loop is CAWSRTGAGGNTIYF. The CDR3, as DNA: TGTGCCTGGAGTCGTACAGGGGCGGGTGGAAACACCATATATTTT.

This chain connects TRBV4-1 to TRBJ2-2; no firm D call. Germline CDR1 reads MGHRA; CDR2 reads YSYEKL. This CDR3 is 16 amino acids long. V lost 4 bases and J lost 6, with 18 bases in between. DNA for the CDR3: TGCGCCAGCAGCCCGCGCATCGAGCTGGGTCCCGGGGAGCTGTTTTTT. The encoded protein is CASSPRIELGPGELFF.

CDR3 sequence (DNA): TGTGCCAGCAGGAGTTCTGGGAATTCACCCCTCCACTTT. Translation: CASRSSGNSPLHF. The genes are TRBV12-3 or TRBV12-4 and TRBJ1-6; D call uncertain. V was cut by 6 bases and J by 7 bases, with 10 bases left in between. The CDR3 is 13 residues long.

By its share, this clone is medium-sized (0.01 to 0.1%). CDR3: CASSPGVGTEAFF. In DNA form, the CDR3 reads TGTGCCAGCAGCCCTGGGGTCGGGACTGAAGCTTTCTTT. This chain joins TRBV9 and TRBJ1-1, with D hard to call. V was trimmed by 4 bases and J by 5 bases, leaving 12 bases between them. The V gene's germline CDR1 is SGDLS and CDR2 YYNGEE. The CDR3 consists of 13 residues.

This clone has just a few counts. The chain links TRBV11-2 to TRBJ1-1; tentatively, D is TRBD1 (6 bases). This CDR3 region has 15 residues. The germline gives CDR1 SGHAT, CDR2 FQNNGV. Trimming removed 5 bases from V and 1 base from J, with 14 bases in between. The CDR3 DNA reads as TGTGCCAGCAGCCCGACTGGGGGCACGAACACTGAAGCTTTCTTT. Residues: CASSPTGGTNTEAFF.

This chain joins TRBV15 and TRBJ1-1; 9 positions agree with TRBD1. CDR3 length equals 19 residues. Losses at the gene ends were 3 bases for V and 0 bases for J; bases not matched to a gene: 14. The germline CDR1 and CDR2 sequences are LNHNV and YYDKDF (reference sequence). CDR3 protein: CATSRDSLRDREMNTEAFF. The CDR3 nucleotides are TGTGCCACCAGCAGGGACTCATTAAGGGACAGGGAGATGAACACTGAAGCTTTCTTT.

The chain recombines TRBV7-8 with TRBJ1-2; D is possibly TRBD1 (5 bases). With 4 bases removed from V and 4 bases from J, the gap between germline ends came to 19 bases. This CDR3 region has 16 residues. The germline gives CDR1 SGHVS, CDR2 FQNEAQ. The DNA of the CDR3 is TGTGCCAGCAGCTCCTCCGGGACGATTCGGGGCTATGGCTACACCTTC. It specifies CASSSSGTIRGYGYTF.